The clone carrying this T cell receptor beta chain showed up just a few times. Its antigen remains unidentified. The source of the sample is a study of CD8+CD57+ T cells in acquired aplastic anemia. Overall study findings and caveats: With respect to CD8+ Simpson's diversity, patients and controls did not differ significantly.

Germline-derived CDR1 and CDR2 are SGDLS and YYNGEE. V was shortened by 0 bases and J by 6 bases, with 10 bases between the two germline ends. The CDR3 covers 15 residues. Genomic DNA, serving as template, underwent TCR beta VDJ and CDR3 profiling. Via MiXCR, TCRdb re-called the reads, giving one row per CDR3 protein. The sample carries around 180,000 distinct CDR3 sequences, about 64% recorded once. Specimen: sorted CD4+, CD8+, or CD8+CD57+ T cells (not recorded which) from PBMCs. The chain uses TRBV9 and TRBJ1-6, with D possibly being TRBD1 (6 bases). The source of this sequence is a human donor in good health. DNA for the CDR3: TGTGCCAGCAGCGTAGACAGGGTGGGTAATTCACCCCTCCACTTT. Protein product: CASSVDRVGNSPLHF.